The 29 T cell receptor beta chains below were found in one sample sequenced in a study of blood T cells in healthy people across ages. Sample-barcoded 5' priming and a J-beta primer mix drove a second PCR of about 7 to 11 cycles. Each CDR3 protein gets one entry after TCRdb re-called the 5' RACE reads with MiXCR. The data show about 1.6 million distinct CDR3 sequences, with around 36% seen just once and over 9% held by the top ten. Sequenced: blood. These receptors originate from a woman aged 25-40 years in good health.

Regarding this clonotype: Possible read error: a much larger clone is one base away. The chain couples TRBV4-1 to TRBJ2-7; D not certain. The J call may be mistaken, given a closer DNA end match to TRBJ2-5. Germline assignment: CDR1 MGHRA and CDR2 YSYEKL. This CDR3 spans 15 amino acids. CDR3 nucleotide sequence: TGCGCCAGCAGCCAACCAGCGATGCGTAAAGAGACCCAGTACTTC. It is translated as CASSQPAMRKETQYF.

This clonotype was detected only once. The rearrangement joins TRBV20-1 to TRBJ2-3, with D perhaps matching TRBD2 (6 bases). Per germline, CDR1 DFQATT and CDR2 SNEGSKA (reference sequence). The CDR3 is 15 residues long. Trimming shortened V by 5 bases and J by 5 bases, and 20 bases separated the two germline ends. This CDR3 reads CSAGLAALTVDTQYF. The CDR3, as DNA: TGCAGTGCTGGATTAGCGGCTCTCACGGTAGATACGCAGTATTTT.

Concerning this clonotype itself: One end of the junction is discordant with germline, which a read error may explain. The chain has TRBV10-3 and TRBJ2-7, with D tentatively TRBD2 (6 bases). This CDR3 is built from 13 residues. Germline V lookup: CDR1 ENHRY, CDR2 SYGVKD. The CDR3 nucleotides read TGTGCCATCCGTGAGGGAGGTGGCTACGAGCAGTACTTC. Its translation: CAIREGGGYEQYF.

As regards this clonotype: Just one base apart from a much larger clone, this may be a read error. The chain uses TRBV12-3 or TRBV12-4 and TRBJ2-3; D may be TRBD2 (7 bases). This CDR3 comprises 15 residues. Trimming took off 10 bases at V and 4 bases at J, with 21 bases between the two ends. CDR3 loop: CATLTQGGGADTQYF. In DNA, the CDR3 is TGTGCCACCCTCACCCAAGGGGGGGGGGCAGATACGCAGTATTTT.

The chain has TRBV24-1 and TRBJ2-3, with D uncertain. Germline V lookup: CDR1 KGHDR, CDR2 SFDVKD. This CDR3 comprises 14 residues. The V end lost 5 bases, the J end lost 4 bases, and 12 bases lay between the germline ends. CDR3 loop: CATSGGSSSDTQYF. The CDR3 nucleotides read TGTGCCACCAGTGGAGGCAGTTCTTCAGATACGCAGTATTTT.

A few counts support this clonotype. This chain links TRBV6-5 with TRBJ2-7; 10 bases are shared with TRBD2. V lost 6 bases and J lost 5; bases outside the gene matches: 10. The CDR3 sequence is 15 residues long. Germline CDR1 reads MNHEY; CDR2 reads SVGAGI. The CDR3 protein is CASSRTAGGPDEQYF. In DNA, the CDR3 is TGTGCCAGCAGCAGAACAGCGGGAGGGCCCGACGAGCAGTACTTC.

V gene TRBV9 combines with J gene TRBJ2-7; 7 nucleotides match TRBD1. Germline CDR1 is SGDLS and CDR2 is YYNGEE. The CDR3 length is 17 residues. The trim removed 0 bases at V and 5 bases at J, leaving 14 bases unmatched. Written as DNA, the CDR3 is TGTGCCAGCAGCGTAGATACCGGGGCAGGGGGAATGCACGAGCAGTACTTC. This encodes CASSVDTGAGGMHEQYF.

This chain connects TRBV6-1 to TRBJ2-3; 12 positions agree with TRBD2. The CDR3 spans 15 residues. Trimming cost V 8 bases and J 3 bases; bases outside gene matches: 6. CDR1 is MNHNS and CDR2 is SASEGT in the germline V gene. The CDR3 DNA sequence: TGTGCCAGCGCTAGCGGGAGGGCCAGGACAGATACGCAGTATTTT. It encodes CASASGRARTDTQYF.

The genes are TRBV5-1 and TRBJ1-2; D not resolved. Trimming removed 0 bases at V and 4 bases at J, with 10 bases between. The CDR3 has 14 residues. Germline V gives CDR1 SGHRS, CDR2 YFSETQ. The CDR3 nucleotides are TGCGCCAGCAGCTTGGACGGTGGTACCTATGGCTACACCTTC. As protein: CASSLDGGTYGYTF. The variable domain in full, with the rest retrieved from reference TRBV5-1 and TRBJ1-2, is KAGVTQTPRYLIKTRGQQVTLSCSPISGHRSVSWYQQTPGQGLQFLFEYFSETQRNKGNFPGRFSGRQFSNSRSEMNVSTLELGDSALYLCASSLDGGTYGYTFGSGTRLTVV.

This rearrangement joins TRBV12-3 or TRBV12-4 to TRBJ2-1; D is unresolved. V was cut by 3 bases and J by 3 bases, with 9 bases left in between. This CDR3 region has 14 residues. In nucleotides, the CDR3 is TGTGCCAGCAGTTTGGTACTCCGCTACAATGAGCAGTTCTTC. This sequence encodes CASSLVLRYNEQFF.

In this sample, this clonotype turned up a few times. This sequence joins TRBV3-1 and TRBJ1-4; possible D gene TRBD1, 5 bases. This CDR3 region has 12 residues. Germline values: CDR1 LGHDT, CDR2 YNNKEL (reference sequence). Trimming removed 6 bases at V and 10 bases at J, with 12 bases between. The CDR3 reads CASSPGPGKLFF. The CDR3 coding sequence is TGTGCCAGCAGTCCGGGGCCCGGAAAACTGTTTTTT.

The table lists this clonotype with a few counts. The J gene is TRBJ2-1, the V gene TRBV7-2; the D is unclear. The CDR3 covers 15 residues. Trimming cost V 1 base and J 8 bases, with 15 bases left between them. CDR1 and CDR2 from the germline V gene are SGHTA and FQGNSA. CDR3 region: CASSLEGRLRDEQFF. The CDR3 DNA is TGTGCCAGCAGCTTAGAGGGTAGGCTCCGGGATGAGCAGTTCTTC. Full variable domain (missing parts from reference TRBV7-2 and TRBJ2-1): GAGVSQSPSNKVTEKGKDVELRCDPISGHTALYWYRQSLGQGLEFLIYFQGNSAPDKSGLPSDRFSAERTGGSVSTLTIQRTQQEDSAVYLCASSLEGRLRDEQFFGPGTRLTVL.

This clonotype has just one count. A much larger clonotype is one base distant, so this may be a read error. This chain joins TRBV28 and TRBJ2-7; D may be TRBD2 (6 bases). V lost 7 bases, J lost 4 bases, and 17 bases lay in between. Per the germline V gene, CDR1 is MDHEN and CDR2 is SYDVKM. The length of the CDR3 is 14 residues. In nucleotides, the CDR3 is TGTGCCAGCACTTCACAGGAACTAGCTTACGAGCAGTACTTC. It codes for CASTSQELAYEQYF.

V gene TRBV28 combines with J gene TRBJ2-5; D may be TRBD1 (6 bases). The germline V and J ends were trimmed by 7 bases and 7 bases, with 10 bases remaining between them. The CDR3 totals 11 residues. Germline V gives CDR1 MDHEN, CDR2 SYDVKM. CDR3 nucleotide sequence: TGTGCCAGCAAACAGGGCTGGACCCAGTACTTC. This codes for CASKQGWTQYF.

The chain couples TRBV5-6 to TRBJ2-2; 10 bases match TRBD2. The CDR3 contains 15 residues. V lost 2 bases and J lost 6; bases outside the gene matches: 4. Germline V gives CDR1 SGHDT, CDR2 YYEEEE. In nucleotides, the CDR3 is TGTGCCAGCAGCTTCAGACTAGCGGGTCCCGGGGAGCTGTTTTTT. It encodes CASSFRLAGPGELFF. The full variable domain, in which reference TRBV5-6 and TRBJ2-2 provide the parts outside the CDR3, is DAGVTQSPTHLIKTRGQQVTLRCSPKSGHDTVSWYQQALGQGPQFIFQYYEEEERQRGNFPDRFSGHQFPNYSSELNVNALLLGDSALYLCASSFRLAGPGELFFGEGSRLTVL.

This clonotype was seen more than once but under ten times. This chain uses TRBV25-1 with TRBJ2-1; the match to TRBD1 covers 10 bases. CDR1 and CDR2 from the germline V gene are MGHDK and SYGVNS. Germline trimming cut 10 bases from V and 7 bases from J; bases unmatched to any gene: 13. This CDR3 contains 15 residues. The CDR3 protein is CATVAGTGARNEQFF. DNA for the CDR3: TGTGCCACCGTCGCCGGGACAGGGGCGAGGAATGAGCAGTTCTTC.

The CDR3 nucleotides read TGTGCCAGCAGTTTGTTTAGGGACTACGAGCAGTACTTC. It is translated as CASSLFRDYEQYF. The J gene is TRBJ2-5, the V gene TRBV28, with D uncertain. The DNA end lines up better with TRBJ2-7; the J call may be wrong. The CDR3 sequence is 13 residues long. Germline CDR1 reads MDHEN; CDR2 reads SYDVKM.

A word on this clonotype: This may arise from a read error, as a much more abundant clone is one base away. The chain uses TRBV27 and TRBJ1-5, with TRBD1 identical over 7 bases. J lost 5 bases, V lost 2 bases, and 24 bases had no gene match. The length of the CDR3 is 21 residues. The V gene's germline CDR1 is MNHEY and CDR2 SMNVEV (reference sequence). The DNA of the CDR3 is TGTGCCAGCAGTTTACAGGAACGTCTTCTTAAGTCGGGGGACAGCGATCAGCCCCAGCATTTT. Its translation is CASSLQERLLKSGDSDQPQHF.

Details on this clonotype: This may be a read error, as it is one base from a much larger clone. This chain joins TRBV4-1 and TRBJ2-5; TRBD2 matches 10 bases. The J call is uncertain, as TRBJ2-7 better fits the DNA end. Germline V gives CDR1 MGHRA, CDR2 YSYEKL. This CDR3 has 13 amino acids. The CDR3 coding sequence is TGCGCCAGCAGGGGGACTAGCGCCCACGAGCAGTACTTC. It encodes CASRGTSAHEQYF.

This clonotype was counted between two and nine times. This chain links TRBV6-4 with TRBJ2-2; D gene ambiguous. CDR1 is MRHNA and CDR2 is SNTAGT in the germline V gene. Trimming took off 5 bases at V and 3 bases at J, with 13 bases between the two ends. This CDR3 contains 15 residues. The DNA for the CDR3 is TGTGCCAGCAGTCCCGGGTCAGGCCACACCGGGGAGCTGTTTTTT. As protein: CASSPGSGHTGELFF.

The genes are TRBV7-2 and TRBJ2-6; D perhaps matches TRBD2 (7 bases). The CDR3 is 18 residues long. Germline CDR1 and CDR2: SGHTA and FQGNSA. Trimming took off 6 bases at V and 0 bases at J, with 18 bases between the two ends. The CDR3, as DNA: TGTGCCAGCAGTAAGCGGGACAAACGATACTCTGGGGCCAACGTCCTGACTTTC. Protein: CASSKRDKRYSGANVLTF.

This clonotype was observed a single time. The J gene is TRBJ2-1, the V gene TRBV13, with D tentatively TRBD2 (6 bases). Germline V CDR1 and CDR2: PRHDT, FYEKMQ (reference sequence). The CDR3 is 15 amino acids. Trimming cost V 1 base and J 8 bases, with 15 bases left between them. Here the CDR3 DNA reads TGTGCCAGCAGCTTAGAGAGAGTGGGAGGCGATGAGCAGTTCTTC. Translated: CASSLERVGGDEQFF.

The CDR3 protein is CASSVDGQHNEQFF. Written as DNA, the CDR3 is TGTGCCAGCAGCGTAGATGGGCAACACAATGAGCAGTTCTTC. V usage is TRBV9 and J usage is TRBJ2-1; no clear D gene. The ends were cut back, 0 bases at V and 5 bases at J, with 9 bases in the middle. Per the germline V gene, CDR1 is SGDLS and CDR2 is YYNGEE. The CDR3 loop spans 14 amino acids.

In this sample, this clonotype turned up many times. V gene TRBV4-2 combines with J gene TRBJ2-1, with TRBD2 identical over 8 bases. The CDR3 has 15 amino acids. Unmatched junction bases numbered 7, after V lost 1 base and J lost 8 bases. Germline V gene sequence: CDR1 LGHNA, CDR2 YNFKEQ. The CDR3 reads CASSQAGGPGDEQFF. The CDR3 DNA follows: TGTGCCAGCAGCCAAGCGGGGGGGCCAGGTGATGAGCAGTTCTTC.

This clonotype was detected a few times. This chain connects TRBV7-9 to TRBJ2-5, with 12 bases identical to TRBD1. This CDR3 spans 17 amino acids. From germline, CDR1 is SEHNR and CDR2 FQNEAQ (reference sequence). The junction had 11 bases not matched to a gene; V was cut back by 4 bases and J by 5 bases. This chain's CDR3 is CASSSRPGTGGEETQYF. The CDR3 bases are TGTGCCAGCAGCTCTCGTCCCGGGACAGGGGGCGAGGAGACCCAGTACTTC.

This clonotype showed up just once. The chain is built from TRBV2 and TRBJ2-1; 7 bases match TRBD1. Germline V gene data show CDR1 as SNHLY and CDR2 as FYNNEI. The CDR3 loop spans 12 amino acids. Trimming at V came to 11 bases and at J to 0 bases, leaving 1 base not matched to a gene. CDR3 DNA sequence: TGTGCCGGGGACAGCTCCTACAATGAGCAGTTCTTC. Encoded protein: CAGDSSYNEQFF.

The table lists this clonotype with a few counts. This chain joins TRBV6-5 and TRBJ1-1; possible D gene TRBD1, 5 bases. The germline CDR1 and CDR2 sequences are MNHEY and SVGAGI. Trimming shortened V by 0 bases and J by 8 bases, and 13 bases separated the two germline ends. The CDR3 spans 14 residues. DNA of the CDR3: TGTGCCAGCAGTTACTCGGGGCCGAGGCGGGAAGCTTTCTTT. It codes for CASSYSGPRREAFF.

This clonotype came up a few times. Sequence at one end of the junction differs from germline and may be a read error. The V and J genes are TRBV28 and TRBJ1-2, with TRBD1 identical over 8 bases. CDR1 and CDR2 from the germline V gene are MDHEN and SYDVKM. The CDR3 sequence is 16 residues long. Here the CDR3 DNA reads TGTGCCGGCAGTTCAATCGGGACAGGAGGTCGTGGAGGCTACACCTTC. Translation: CAGSSIGTGGRGGYTF.

The V call is TRBV2, the J call TRBJ1-2, with unresolved D. This CDR3 has 13 amino acids. The V end was cut by 7 bases, the J end by 2 bases, with 11 bases between. Germline assignment: CDR1 SNHLY and CDR2 FYNNEI. CDR3: CASTRTTNYGYTF. In nucleotides, the CDR3 is TGTGCCAGCACCCGAACAACCAACTATGGCTACACCTTC.